What follows are 10 T cell receptor beta chains derived from one specimen sequenced in a study of blood T cell repertoires in COVID-19 (dated by TCRdb to 2020 to 2021). The protocol used for the library was the immunoSEQ multiplex PCR assay. TCRdb took over this immuneACCESS table, retaining in-frame rearrangements with V and J assigned. Such tables are incomplete; in checked studies, under half of the missing clones stem from an unresolved V gene, and the remainder is unexplained. Recorded for this sample are about 150,000 clones; over 70% of them occurred a single time. The top ten hold about 6% of the sample. The sequenced sample was peripheral blood. Receptors were obtained from an older man with acute or convalescent COVID-19.

This clone was picked up a small number of times. The J gene is TRBJ1-2, the V gene TRBV18; D call uncertain. The CDR3 runs to 14 residues. CDR1 is KGHSH and CDR2 is LQKENI in the germline V gene. Trimming pared 2 bases from V and 8 bases from J, leaving 15 bases between. CDR3 DNA sequence: TGTGCCAGCTCACCAAACAGATTGTTTGGCGGCTACACCTTC. Translation: CASSPNRLFGGYTF.

The chain is built from TRBV28 and TRBJ2-3; no definite D call. This CDR3 is built from 12 residues. Germline CDR1 MDHEN, CDR2 SYDVKM. Trimming removed 4 bases from V and 2 bases from J, with 4 bases in between. The CDR3 DNA sequence: TGTGCCAGCAGTTCGTACACAGATACGCAGTATTTT. It specifies CASSSYTDTQYF.

The chain joins TRBV27 to TRBJ1-2, with D maybe TRBD1 (5 bases). CDR1 MNHEY and CDR2 SMNVEV come from the germline V gene (reference sequence). V lost 8 bases to trimming and J lost 0 bases, with 16 bases between them. This CDR3 region has 15 residues. Here the CDR3 DNA reads TGTGCCAGCGCTAGTCAGGGCCCTACTAACTATGGCTACACCTTC. This translates into CASASQGPTNYGYTF.

The rearrangement links TRBV3-1 (or the pseudogene TRBV3-2) to TRBJ2-5; D is possibly TRBD1 (5 bases). CDR3 size: 12 residues. V gave up 3 bases and J gave up 7 bases, with 9 bases separating them. The V gene's germline CDR1 is LGHDT and CDR2 YNNKEL (reference sequence). Here the CDR3 reads CASSQWGGTQYF. The CDR3 DNA reads as TGTGCCAGCAGCCAGTGGGGCGGGACCCAGTACTTC.

This chain uses TRBV3-1 (or the pseudogene TRBV3-2) with TRBJ2-3; D possibly corresponds to TRBD2 (6 bases). V lost 5 bases, J lost 6 bases, and 18 bases lay in between. The CDR3 totals 15 residues. Germline CDR1 and CDR2: LGHDT and YNNKEL (reference sequence). The CDR3 sequence is CASSAWDFQTDTQYF. CDR3 sequence (DNA): TGTGCCAGCAGCGCCTGGGACTTTCAGACGGATACGCAGTATTTT.

This chain uses TRBV24-1 with TRBJ2-1, with D possibly matching TRBD2 (7 bases). V lost 2 bases and J lost 4, with 26 bases in between. The V gene's germline CDR1 is KGHDR and CDR2 SFDVKD. The CDR3 covers 20 residues. CDR3 in amino acids: CATSDSKPPGGQFQYNEQFF. As DNA, the CDR3 is TGTGCCACCAGTGATTCGAAGCCGCCGGGAGGACAGTTTCAATACAATGAGCAGTTCTTC.

V usage is TRBV2 and J usage is TRBJ1-2; 8 bases match TRBD1. Looked up from germline, CDR1 is SNHLY and CDR2 is FYNNEI. Trimming at V came to 4 bases and at J to 3 bases, leaving 7 bases not matched to a gene. This CDR3 is 15 amino acids long. CDR3 in amino acids: CASSAGQGLYYGYTF. DNA of the CDR3: TGTGCCAGCAGTGCAGGACAGGGACTCTACTATGGCTACACCTTC.

This chain uses TRBV3-1 (or the pseudogene TRBV3-2) with TRBJ2-5; D remains ambiguous. V was trimmed by 0 bases and J by 5 bases, leaving 10 bases between them. CDR3 length: 14 amino acids. Looked up from germline, CDR1 is LGHDT and CDR2 is YNNKEL (reference sequence). The CDR3 region is CASSQDRLVETQYF. CDR3 bases: TGTGCCAGCAGCCAAGATCGGCTAGTGGAGACCCAGTACTTC.

V usage is TRBV30 and J usage is TRBJ2-1; 10 bases are a match to TRBD2. The CDR3 loop spans 15 amino acids. The V gene end was trimmed by 1 base and the J gene end by 10 bases; junction bases not matched to a gene: 10. CDR1 GTSNPN and CDR2 SVGIG come from the germline V gene (reference sequence). The DNA for the CDR3 is TGTGCCTGGAGTGAAGGGCTAGCGGGAGTACGGGAGCAGTTCTTC. Protein product: CAWSEGLAGVREQFF.

This clone has just one count. The rearrangement links TRBV5-4 to TRBJ1-2; D possibly corresponds to TRBD1 (6 bases). The V gene's germline CDR1 is SGHNT and CDR2 YYREEE (reference sequence). V was trimmed by 1 base and J by 4 bases, leaving 11 bases between them. The CDR3 extends over 14 amino acids. The CDR3 bases are TGTGCCAGCAGCTTGAGTAACAGGGTCTATGGCTACACCTTC. It is translated as CASSLSNRVYGYTF.